This T cell receptor (beta chain) was profiled in a study of diagnostic markers for celiac disease (dated by TCRdb to about 2020). Based on frequency, this clonotype is considered medium-sized (0.01 to 0.1%); no count was recorded. There is no known antigen for this receptor. The listed sequencing device is Illumina MiSeq. TCRdb reprocessed the reads, and each CDR3 protein sequence is entered once, without DNA. For this sample, the table gives approximately 8,000 distinct CDR3 sequences. The ten largest clones take up around 6% of the sample. Taken from the germline V gene, the CDR1 and CDR2 loops are SGHTA and FQGTGA. The CDR3 measures 14 amino acids from cysteine to phenylalanine. Only the protein is available.

This TCR came from a human donor. This table probably holds off-target reads from a library built for another chain. The sequence is built from TRBV7-3 and TRBJ1-2. Sequenced: either unsorted cells or a sorted T cell fraction (not recorded which). The CDR3 amino acid sequence is: CASSLTTGGGGYTF.